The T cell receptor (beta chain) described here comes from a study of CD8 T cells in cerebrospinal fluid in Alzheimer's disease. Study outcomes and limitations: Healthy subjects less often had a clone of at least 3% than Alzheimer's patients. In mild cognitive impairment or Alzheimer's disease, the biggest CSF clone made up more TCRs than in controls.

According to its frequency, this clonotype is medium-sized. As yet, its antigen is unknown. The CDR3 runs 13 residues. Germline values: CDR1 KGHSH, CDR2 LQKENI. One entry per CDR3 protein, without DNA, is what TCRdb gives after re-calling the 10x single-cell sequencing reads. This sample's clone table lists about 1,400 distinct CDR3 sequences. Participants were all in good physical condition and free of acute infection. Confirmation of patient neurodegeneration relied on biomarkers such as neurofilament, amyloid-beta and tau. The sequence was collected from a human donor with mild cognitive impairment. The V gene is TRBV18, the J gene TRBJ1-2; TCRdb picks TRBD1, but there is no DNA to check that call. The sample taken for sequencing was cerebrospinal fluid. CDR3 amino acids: CASSPRQGEGYTF.